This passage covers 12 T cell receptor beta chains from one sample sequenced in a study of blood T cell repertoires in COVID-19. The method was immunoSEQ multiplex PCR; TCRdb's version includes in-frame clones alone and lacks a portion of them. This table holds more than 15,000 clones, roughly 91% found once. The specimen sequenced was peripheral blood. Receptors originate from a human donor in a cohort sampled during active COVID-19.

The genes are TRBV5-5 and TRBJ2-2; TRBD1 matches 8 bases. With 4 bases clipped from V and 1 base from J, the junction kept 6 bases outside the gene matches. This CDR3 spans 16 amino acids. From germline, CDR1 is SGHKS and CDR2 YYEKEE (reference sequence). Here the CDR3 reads CASSLGQDRNTGELFF. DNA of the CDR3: TGTGCCAGCAGCCTGGGACAGGACAGGAACACCGGGGAGCTGTTTTTT.

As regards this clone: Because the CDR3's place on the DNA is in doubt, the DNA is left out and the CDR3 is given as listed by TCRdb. CDR3 residues: CASILGGTDTQYF. This rearrangement joins TRBV12-3 or TRBV12-4 to TRBJ2-3; TRBD2, the table's D call, lacks a check against the DNA. With termini counted, the CDR3 has 13 amino acids.

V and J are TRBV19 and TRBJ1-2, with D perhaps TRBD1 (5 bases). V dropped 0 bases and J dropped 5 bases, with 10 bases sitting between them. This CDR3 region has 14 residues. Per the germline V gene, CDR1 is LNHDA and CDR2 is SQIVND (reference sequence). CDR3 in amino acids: CASSIDGAGYGYTF. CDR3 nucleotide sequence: TGTGCCAGTAGTATAGATGGAGCAGGGTATGGCTACACCTTC.

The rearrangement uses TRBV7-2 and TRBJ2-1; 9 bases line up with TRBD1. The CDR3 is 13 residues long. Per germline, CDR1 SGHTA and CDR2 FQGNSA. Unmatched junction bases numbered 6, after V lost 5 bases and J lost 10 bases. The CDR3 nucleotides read TGTGCCAGCAGCCGTACAGGGGGCTGGGAGCAGTTCTTC. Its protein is CASSRTGGWEQFF.

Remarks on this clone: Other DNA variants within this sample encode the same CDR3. In DNA, the CDR3 is TGTGCCAGTAGTATCGGACAGGGTTTGACCTACGAGCAGTACTTC. Protein product: CASSIGQGLTYEQYF. V usage is TRBV19 and J usage is TRBJ2-7; 8 bases align to TRBD1. Unmatched junction bases numbered 6, after V lost 3 bases and J lost 2 bases. Germline CDR1 is LNHDA and CDR2 is SQIVND (reference sequence). The CDR3 is made up of 15 amino acids.

CDR3: CASSVQGYEQYF. The DNA of the CDR3 is TGTGCCAGCAGTGTACAGGGGTACGAGCAGTACTTC. The V and J genes are TRBV2 and TRBJ2-7; 7 positions match TRBD1. Germline V gene sequence: CDR1 SNHLY, CDR2 FYNNEI. V lost 4 bases to trimming and J lost 4 bases; unmatched junction nucleotides: 1. The CDR3 loop spans 12 amino acids.

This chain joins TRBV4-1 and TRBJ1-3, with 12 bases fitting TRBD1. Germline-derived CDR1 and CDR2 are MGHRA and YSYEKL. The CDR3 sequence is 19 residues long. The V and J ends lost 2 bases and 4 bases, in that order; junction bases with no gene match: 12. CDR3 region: CASSQHTRGGQGAGNTIYF. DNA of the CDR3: TGCGCCAGCAGCCAACATACCCGGGGGGGACAGGGGGCAGGAAACACCATATATTTT.

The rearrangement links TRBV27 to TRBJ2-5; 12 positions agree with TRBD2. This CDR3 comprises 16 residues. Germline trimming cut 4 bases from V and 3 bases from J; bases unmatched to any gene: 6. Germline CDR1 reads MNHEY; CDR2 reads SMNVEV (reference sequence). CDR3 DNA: TGTGCCAGCAGTTCTAGACTAGCGGGGGAGAAAGAGACCCAGTACTTC. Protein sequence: CASSSRLAGEKETQYF.

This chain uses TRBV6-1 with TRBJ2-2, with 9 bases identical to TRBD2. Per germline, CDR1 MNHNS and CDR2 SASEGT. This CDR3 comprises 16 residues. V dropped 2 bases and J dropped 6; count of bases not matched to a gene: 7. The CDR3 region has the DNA TGTGCCAGCAGTGAATTGGGCGGGAGGGCCCCCGGGGAGCTGTTTTTT. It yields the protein CASSELGGRAPGELFF.

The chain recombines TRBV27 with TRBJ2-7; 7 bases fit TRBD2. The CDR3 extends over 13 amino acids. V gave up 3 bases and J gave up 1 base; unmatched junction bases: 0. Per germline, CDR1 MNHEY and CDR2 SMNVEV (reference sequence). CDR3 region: CASSLRESYEQYF. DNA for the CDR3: TGTGCCAGCAGTTTGCGGGAGTCCTACGAGCAGTACTTC.

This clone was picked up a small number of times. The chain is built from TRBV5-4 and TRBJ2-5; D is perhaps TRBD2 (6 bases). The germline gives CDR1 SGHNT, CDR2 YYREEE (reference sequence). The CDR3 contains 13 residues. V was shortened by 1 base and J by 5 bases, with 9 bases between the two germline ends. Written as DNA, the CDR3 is TGTGCCAGCAGCTTGACGGGGAGGGAGACCCAGTACTTC. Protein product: CASSLTGRETQYF.

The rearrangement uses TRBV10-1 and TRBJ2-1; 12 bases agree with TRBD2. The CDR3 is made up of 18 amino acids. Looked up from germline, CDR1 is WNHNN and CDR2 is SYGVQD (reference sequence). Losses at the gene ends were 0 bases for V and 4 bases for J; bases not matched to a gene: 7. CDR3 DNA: TGCGCCAGCAGTGAGTCTGCTAGCGGGAGGGCTTTTTACAATGAGCAGTTCTTC. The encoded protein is CASSESASGRAFYNEQFF.